This T cell receptor (beta chain) is from a study of blood T cell repertoires in COVID-19. The CDR3 extends over 13 amino acids. Deletions cut 4 bases from V and 2 bases from J, with 9 bases between. Germline values: CDR1 WNHNN, CDR2 SYGVQD (reference sequence). Using immunoSEQ multiplex PCR, the repertoire was profiled, and TCRdb retains in-frame clones only, with some absent. The repertoire holds about 210,000 clones, over 70% seen once, with roughly 8% in the top ten. The J gene is TRBJ2-7, the V gene TRBV10-1; D remains ambiguous. This receptor was obtained from a woman aged 45-65 years with acute or convalescent COVID-19. The sample was peripheral blood. The CDR3 region is CASSGQFAYEQYF. In DNA form, the CDR3 reads TGCGCCAGCAGTGGGCAGTTCGCCTACGAGCAGTACTTC.